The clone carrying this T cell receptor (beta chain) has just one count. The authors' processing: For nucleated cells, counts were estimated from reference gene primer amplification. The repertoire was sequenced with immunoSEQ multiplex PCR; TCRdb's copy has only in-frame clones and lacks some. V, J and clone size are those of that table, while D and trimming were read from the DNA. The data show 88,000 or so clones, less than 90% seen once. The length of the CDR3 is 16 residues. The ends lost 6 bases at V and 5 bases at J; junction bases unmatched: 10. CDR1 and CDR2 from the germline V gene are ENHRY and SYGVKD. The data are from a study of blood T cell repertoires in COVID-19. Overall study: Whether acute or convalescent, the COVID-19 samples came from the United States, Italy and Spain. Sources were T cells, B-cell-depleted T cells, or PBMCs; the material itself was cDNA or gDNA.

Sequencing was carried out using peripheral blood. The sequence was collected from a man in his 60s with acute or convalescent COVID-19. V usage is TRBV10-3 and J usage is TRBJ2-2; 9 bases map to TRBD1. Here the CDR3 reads CAISDKGQGGTGELFF. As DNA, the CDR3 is TGTGCCATCAGCGACAAGGGACAGGGAGGGACCGGGGAGCTGTTTTTT.